This TCR beta chain was retrieved from a study of T cell responses to AZD1222 COVID-19 vaccine. Study-level points and caveats: White British people made up most donors, females outnumbered males, and clonal diversity was possibly underestimated. Just a handful of AZD1222 recipients tested seropositive at baseline.

Researchers grouped second doses given at about 4 or about 12 weeks into one pool. This table comes from immunoSEQ multiplex PCR, and its TCRdb copy is limited to in-frame clones, with some not included. The data contain more than 80,000 clones, roughly 88% of them singletons. This clone has a single count. Its cognate antigen is unknown. Sequencing was performed on peripheral blood, taken 28 days after the second AZD1222 dose. This receptor was obtained from an adult who received the AZD1222 COVID-19 vaccine.

As DNA, the CDR3 is TGTGCCAGCAGTCCCTGGGTACAGGGGTTCGGGCAGCCCCAGCATTTT. This encodes CASSPWVQGFGQPQHF. This chain uses TRBV27 with TRBJ1-5, with 7 bases lining up with TRBD1. Germline CDR1 and CDR2: MNHEY and SMNVEV (reference sequence). This CDR3 spans 16 amino acids. Trimming cost V 5 bases and J 7 bases; bases outside gene matches: 14.